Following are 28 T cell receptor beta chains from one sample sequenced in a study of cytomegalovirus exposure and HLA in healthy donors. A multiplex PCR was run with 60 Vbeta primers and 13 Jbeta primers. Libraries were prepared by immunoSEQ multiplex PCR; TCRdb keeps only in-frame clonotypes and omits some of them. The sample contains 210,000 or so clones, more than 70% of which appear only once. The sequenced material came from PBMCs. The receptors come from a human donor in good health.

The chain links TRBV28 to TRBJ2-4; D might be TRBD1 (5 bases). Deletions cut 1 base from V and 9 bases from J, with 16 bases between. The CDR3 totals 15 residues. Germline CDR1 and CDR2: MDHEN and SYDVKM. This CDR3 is CASSLSSRDLAIQYF. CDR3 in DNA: TGTGCCAGCAGTTTATCTTCCAGGGATCTGGCCATTCAGTACTTC.

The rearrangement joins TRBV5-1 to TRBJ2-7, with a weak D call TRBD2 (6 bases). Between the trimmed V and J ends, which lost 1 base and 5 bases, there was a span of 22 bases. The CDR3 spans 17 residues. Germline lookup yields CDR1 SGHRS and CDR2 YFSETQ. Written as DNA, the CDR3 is TGCGCCAGCAGCTTGTTTGTTTGGGACTCCTTGGGCCACGAGCAGTACTTC. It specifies CASSLFVWDSLGHEQYF.

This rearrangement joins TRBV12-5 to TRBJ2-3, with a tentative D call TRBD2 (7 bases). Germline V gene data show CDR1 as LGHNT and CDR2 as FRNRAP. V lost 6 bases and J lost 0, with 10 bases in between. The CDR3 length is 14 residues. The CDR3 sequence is CASGGGRSTDTQYF. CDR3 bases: TGTGCTAGTGGGGGGGGGCGGAGCACAGATACGCAGTATTTT.

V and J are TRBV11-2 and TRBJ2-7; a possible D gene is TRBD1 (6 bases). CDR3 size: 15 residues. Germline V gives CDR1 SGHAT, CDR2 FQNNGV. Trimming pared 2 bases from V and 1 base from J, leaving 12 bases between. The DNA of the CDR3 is TGTGCCAGCAGCTTATTGGGGGCTACGTCCTACGAGCAGTACTTC. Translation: CASSLLGATSYEQYF.

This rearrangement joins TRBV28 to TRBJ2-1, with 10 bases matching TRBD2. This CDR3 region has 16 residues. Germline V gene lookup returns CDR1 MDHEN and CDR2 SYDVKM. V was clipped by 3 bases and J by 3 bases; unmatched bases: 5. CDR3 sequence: CASSFTSGAHYNEQFF. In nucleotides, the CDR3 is TGTGCCAGCAGTTTTACTAGCGGGGCCCACTACAATGAGCAGTTCTTC.

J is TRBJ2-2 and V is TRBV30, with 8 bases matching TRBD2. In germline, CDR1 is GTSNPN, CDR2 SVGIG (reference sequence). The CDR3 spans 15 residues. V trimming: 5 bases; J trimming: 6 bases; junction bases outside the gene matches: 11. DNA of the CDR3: TGTGCCTGGTGCGTTGCCGGGCGGGGGGCCGGGGAGCTGTTTTTT. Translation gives CAWCVAGRGAGELFF.

CDR3 protein: CASREGLAGLSYNEQFF. The CDR3 DNA reads TGTGCCAGCAGGGAGGGACTAGCGGGGCTCTCCTACAATGAGCAGTTCTTC. The chain carries TRBV28 and TRBJ2-1, with 13 bases lining up with TRBD2. This CDR3 region has 17 residues. The germline V gene encodes CDR1 MDHEN and CDR2 SYDVKM. J lost 0 bases, V lost 6 bases, and 5 bases had no gene match.

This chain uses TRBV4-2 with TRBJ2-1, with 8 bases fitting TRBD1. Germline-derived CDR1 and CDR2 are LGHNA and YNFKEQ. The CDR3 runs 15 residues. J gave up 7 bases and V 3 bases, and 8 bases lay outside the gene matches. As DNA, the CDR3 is TGTGCCAGCAGCCAGCCCGGGACAGGCGTGAATGAGCAGTTCTTC. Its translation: CASSQPGTGVNEQFF.

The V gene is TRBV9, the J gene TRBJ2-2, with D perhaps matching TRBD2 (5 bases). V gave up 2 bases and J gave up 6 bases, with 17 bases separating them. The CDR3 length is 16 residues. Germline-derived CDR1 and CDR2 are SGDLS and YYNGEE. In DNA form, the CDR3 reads TGTGCCAGCAGCGTTTTTCCTGAGCCGAGGGCCGGGGAGCTGTTTTTT. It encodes CASSVFPEPRAGELFF.

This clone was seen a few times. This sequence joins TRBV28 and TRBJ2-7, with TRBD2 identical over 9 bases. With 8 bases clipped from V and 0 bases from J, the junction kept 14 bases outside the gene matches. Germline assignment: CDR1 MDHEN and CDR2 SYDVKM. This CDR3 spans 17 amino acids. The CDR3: CASGDLAGTSYSYEQYF. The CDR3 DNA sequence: TGTGCCAGCGGAGATCTAGCGGGGACTTCCTACTCCTACGAGCAGTACTTC.

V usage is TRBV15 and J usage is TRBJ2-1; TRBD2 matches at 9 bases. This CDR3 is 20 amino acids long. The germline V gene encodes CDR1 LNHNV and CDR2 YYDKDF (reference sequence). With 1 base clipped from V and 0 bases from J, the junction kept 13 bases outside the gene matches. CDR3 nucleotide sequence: TGTGCCACCAGCAGAGGACTGGGGGCTAGCGGGATTAGCTCCTACAATGAGCAGTTCTTC. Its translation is CATSRGLGASGISSYNEQFF.

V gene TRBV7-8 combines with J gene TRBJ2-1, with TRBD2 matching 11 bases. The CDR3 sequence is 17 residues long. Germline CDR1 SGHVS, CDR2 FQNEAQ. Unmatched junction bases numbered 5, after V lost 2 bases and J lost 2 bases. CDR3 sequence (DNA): TGTGCCAGCAGCTTAACAGGGACTAGCGGAACCTACAATGAGCAGTTCTTC. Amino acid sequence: CASSLTGTSGTYNEQFF.

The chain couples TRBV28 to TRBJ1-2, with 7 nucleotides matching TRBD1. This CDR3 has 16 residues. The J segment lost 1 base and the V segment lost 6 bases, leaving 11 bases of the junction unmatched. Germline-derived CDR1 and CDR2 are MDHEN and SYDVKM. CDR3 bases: TGTGCCAGCAGGCTGGGGACAGTCGCCTTTAACTATGGCTACACCTTC. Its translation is CASRLGTVAFNYGYTF.

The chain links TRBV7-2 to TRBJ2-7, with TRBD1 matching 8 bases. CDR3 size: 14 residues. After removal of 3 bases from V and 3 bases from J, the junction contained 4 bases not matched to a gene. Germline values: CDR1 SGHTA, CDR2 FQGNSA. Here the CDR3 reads CASSLRDRGYEQYF. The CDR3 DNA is TGTGCCAGCAGCTTGAGAGACAGGGGCTACGAGCAGTACTTC.

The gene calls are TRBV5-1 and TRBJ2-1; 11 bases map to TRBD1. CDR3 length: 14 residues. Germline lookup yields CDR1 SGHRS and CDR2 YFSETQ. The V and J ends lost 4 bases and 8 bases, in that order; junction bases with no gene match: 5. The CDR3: CASSPGTGGDEQFF. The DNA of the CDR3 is TGCGCCAGCAGCCCAGGGACAGGGGGGGATGAGCAGTTCTTC. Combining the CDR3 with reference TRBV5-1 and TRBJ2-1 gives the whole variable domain KAGVTQTPRYLIKTRGQQVTLSCSPISGHRSVSWYQQTPGQGLQFLFEYFSETQRNKGNFPGRFSGRQFSNSRSEMNVSTLELGDSALYLCASSPGTGGDEQFFGPGTRLTVL.

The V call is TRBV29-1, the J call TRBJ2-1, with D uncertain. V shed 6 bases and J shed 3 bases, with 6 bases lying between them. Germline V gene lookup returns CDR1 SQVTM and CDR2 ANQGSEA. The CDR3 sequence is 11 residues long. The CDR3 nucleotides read TGCAGCGTGCAGCGCTACAATGAGCAGTTCTTC. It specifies CSVQRYNEQFF.

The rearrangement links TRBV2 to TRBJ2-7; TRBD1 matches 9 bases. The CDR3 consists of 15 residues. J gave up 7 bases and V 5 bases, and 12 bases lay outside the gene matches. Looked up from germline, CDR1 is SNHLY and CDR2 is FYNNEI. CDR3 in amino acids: CASSIGQGTSREQYF. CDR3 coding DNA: TGTGCCAGCAGTATCGGACAGGGGACTTCGAGAGAGCAGTACTTC.

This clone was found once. The CDR3 DNA reads TGTGCCACCAGCAGAGAAGGTTGGGGGGGGTCCTACAATGAGCAGTTCTTC. Translation gives CATSREGWGGSYNEQFF. The rearrangement links TRBV15 to TRBJ2-1, with 7 bases that match TRBD2. The CDR3 runs to 17 residues. J gave up 1 base and V 0 bases, and 6 bases lay outside the gene matches. CDR1 is LNHNV, CDR2 YYDKDF, per germline (reference sequence).

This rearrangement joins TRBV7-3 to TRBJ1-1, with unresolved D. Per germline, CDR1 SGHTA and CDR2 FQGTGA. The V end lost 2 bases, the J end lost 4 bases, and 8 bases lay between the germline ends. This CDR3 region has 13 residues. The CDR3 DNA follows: TGTGCCAGCAGCTTAGGGCACGGCACTGAAGCTTTCTTT. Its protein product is CASSLGHGTEAFF.

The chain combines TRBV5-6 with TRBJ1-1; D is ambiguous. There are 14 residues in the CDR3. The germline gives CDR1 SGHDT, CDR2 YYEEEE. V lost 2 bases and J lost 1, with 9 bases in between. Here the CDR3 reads CASSFRHANTEAFF. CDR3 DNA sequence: TGTGCCAGCAGCTTCCGACACGCGAACACTGAAGCTTTCTTT.

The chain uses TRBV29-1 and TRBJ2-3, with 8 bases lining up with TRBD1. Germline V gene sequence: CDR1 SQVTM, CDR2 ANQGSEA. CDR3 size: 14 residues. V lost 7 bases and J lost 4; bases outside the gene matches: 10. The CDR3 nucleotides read TGCAGCGCAAAAATTGGACAGGGCGCAGATACGCAGTATTTT. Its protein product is CSAKIGQGADTQYF.

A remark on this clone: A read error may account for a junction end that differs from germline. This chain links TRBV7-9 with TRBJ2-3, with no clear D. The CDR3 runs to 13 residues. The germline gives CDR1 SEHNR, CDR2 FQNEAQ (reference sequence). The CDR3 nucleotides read TGTTCCAGCAGCTCCTCTGGAGCAGATACGCAGTATTTT. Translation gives CSSSSSGADTQYF.

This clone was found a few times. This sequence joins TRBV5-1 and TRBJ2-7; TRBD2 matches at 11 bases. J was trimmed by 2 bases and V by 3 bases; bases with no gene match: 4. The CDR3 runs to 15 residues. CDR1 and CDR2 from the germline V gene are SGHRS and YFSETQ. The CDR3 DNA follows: TGCGCCAGCAGCTCGGGGACTAGCGGAACCTACGAGCAGTACTTC. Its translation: CASSSGTSGTYEQYF. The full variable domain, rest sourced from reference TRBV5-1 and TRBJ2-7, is KAGVTQTPRYLIKTRGQQVTLSCSPISGHRSVSWYQQTPGQGLQFLFEYFSETQRNKGNFPGRFSGRQFSNSRSEMNVSTLELGDSALYLCASSSGTSGTYEQYFGPGTRLTVT.

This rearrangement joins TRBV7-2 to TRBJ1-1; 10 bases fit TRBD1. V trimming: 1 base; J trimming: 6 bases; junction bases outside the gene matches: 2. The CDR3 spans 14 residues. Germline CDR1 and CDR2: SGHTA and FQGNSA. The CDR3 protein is CASSLGGQGAEAFF. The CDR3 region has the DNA TGTGCCAGCAGCTTAGGTGGACAGGGGGCTGAAGCTTTCTTT. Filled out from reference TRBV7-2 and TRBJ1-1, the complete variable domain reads GAGVSQSPSNKVTEKGKDVELRCDPISGHTALYWYRQSLGQGLEFLIYFQGNSAPDKSGLPSDRFSAERTGGSVSTLTIQRTQQEDSAVYLCASSLGGQGAEAFFGQGTRLTVV.

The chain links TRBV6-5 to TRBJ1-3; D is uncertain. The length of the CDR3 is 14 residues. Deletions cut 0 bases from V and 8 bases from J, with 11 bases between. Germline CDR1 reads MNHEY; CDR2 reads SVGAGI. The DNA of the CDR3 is TGTGCCAGCAGTTACTCCTTAAACGGGGACACCATATATTTT. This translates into CASSYSLNGDTIYF.

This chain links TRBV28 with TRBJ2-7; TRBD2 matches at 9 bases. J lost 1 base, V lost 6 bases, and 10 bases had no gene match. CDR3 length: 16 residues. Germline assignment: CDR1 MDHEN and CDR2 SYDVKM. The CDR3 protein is CASSHSQLAGSYEQYF. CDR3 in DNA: TGTGCCAGCAGCCATTCTCAGCTAGCGGGATCCTACGAGCAGTACTTC.

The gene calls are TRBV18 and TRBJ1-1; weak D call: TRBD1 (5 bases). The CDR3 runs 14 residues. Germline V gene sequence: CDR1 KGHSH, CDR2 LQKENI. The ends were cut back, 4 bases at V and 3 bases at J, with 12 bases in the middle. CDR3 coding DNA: TGTGCCAGCTCACGCTCACTGACAGACACTGAAGCTTTCTTT. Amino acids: CASSRSLTDTEAFF.

The CDR3, as DNA: TGTGCCAGCAGTGAAAGGGGGCTTAATGAAAAACTGTTTTTT. The encoded protein is CASSERGLNEKLFF. The chain uses TRBV6-1 and TRBJ1-4, with 7 bases fitting TRBD1. From germline, CDR1 is MNHNS and CDR2 SASEGT. Unmatched junction bases numbered 1, after V lost 2 bases and J lost 4 bases. This CDR3 spans 14 amino acids.